This TCR beta chain emerged from a study of cytomegalovirus exposure and HLA in healthy donors. Sequencing used immunoSEQ multiplex PCR; TCRdb keeps in-frame clones, though not all of them. The data hold 300,000 to 350,000 clones, with roughly 87% observed a single time. Germline CDR1 reads DFQATT; CDR2 reads SNEGSKA (reference sequence). This CDR3 contains 11 residues. V was shortened by 5 bases and J by 6 bases, with 8 bases between the two germline ends. As for this clone: Its matching antigen is unknown.

Study-level results: The study designated 150 to 200 TCR beta chains cytomegalovirus-associated. Subsequent analysis showed first-cohort TCR clusters tending to co-occur in 120 or so validation repertoires.

The donors belonged to the roughly 110-subject validation cohort, separate from the approximately 670-subject first cohort. The source of this sequence is a man aged 25 to 40 in good health and CMV-seronegative. The chain recombines TRBV20-1 with TRBJ2-1, with a weak D call TRBD1 (5 bases). Sequences were obtained from PBMCs. CDR3: CSAYGANEQFF. Written as DNA, the CDR3 is TGCAGTGCTTATGGGGCCAATGAGCAGTTCTTC.